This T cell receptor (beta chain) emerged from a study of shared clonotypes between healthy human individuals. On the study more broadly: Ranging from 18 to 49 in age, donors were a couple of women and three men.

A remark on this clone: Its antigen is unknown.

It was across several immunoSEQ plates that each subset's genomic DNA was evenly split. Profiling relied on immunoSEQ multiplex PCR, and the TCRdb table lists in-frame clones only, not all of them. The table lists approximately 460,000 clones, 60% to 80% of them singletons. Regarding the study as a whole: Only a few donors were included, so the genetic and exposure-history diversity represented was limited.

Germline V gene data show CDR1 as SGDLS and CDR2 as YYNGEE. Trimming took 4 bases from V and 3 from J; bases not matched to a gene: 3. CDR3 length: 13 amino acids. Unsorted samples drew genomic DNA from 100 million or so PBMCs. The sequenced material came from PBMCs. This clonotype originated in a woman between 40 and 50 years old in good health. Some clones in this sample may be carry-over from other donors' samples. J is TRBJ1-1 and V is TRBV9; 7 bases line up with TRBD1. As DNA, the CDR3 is TGTGCCAGCAGCTATGGACAGGACACTGAAGCTTTCTTT. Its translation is CASSYGQDTEAFF.